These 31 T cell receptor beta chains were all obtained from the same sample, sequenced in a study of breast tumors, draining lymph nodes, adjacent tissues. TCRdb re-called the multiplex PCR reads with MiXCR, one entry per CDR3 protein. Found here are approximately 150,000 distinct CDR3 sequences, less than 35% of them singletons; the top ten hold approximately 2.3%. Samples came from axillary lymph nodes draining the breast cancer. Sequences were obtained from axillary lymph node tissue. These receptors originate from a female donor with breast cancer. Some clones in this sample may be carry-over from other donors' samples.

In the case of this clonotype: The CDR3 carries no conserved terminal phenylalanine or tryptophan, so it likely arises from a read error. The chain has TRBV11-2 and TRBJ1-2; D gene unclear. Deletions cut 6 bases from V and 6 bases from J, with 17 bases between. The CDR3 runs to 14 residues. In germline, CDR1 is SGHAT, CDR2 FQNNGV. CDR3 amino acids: CASRSIGRPHGYTS. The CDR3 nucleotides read TGTGCCAGCAGATCGATAGGACGGCCCCATGGCTACACCTCC.

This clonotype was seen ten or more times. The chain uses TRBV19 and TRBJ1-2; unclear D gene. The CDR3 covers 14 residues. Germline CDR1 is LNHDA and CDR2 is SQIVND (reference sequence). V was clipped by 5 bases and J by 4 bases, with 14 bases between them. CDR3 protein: CASSSPSRSYGYTF. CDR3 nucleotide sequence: TGTGCCAGTAGTTCCCCGTCGCGATCCTATGGCTACACCTTC.

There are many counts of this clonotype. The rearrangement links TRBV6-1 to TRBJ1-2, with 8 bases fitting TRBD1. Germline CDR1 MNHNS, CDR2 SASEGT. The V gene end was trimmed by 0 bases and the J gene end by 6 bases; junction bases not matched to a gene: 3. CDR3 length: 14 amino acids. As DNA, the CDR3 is TGTGCCAGCAGTGAAGCCAGGGGGCTCGATGGCTACACCTTC. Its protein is CASSEARGLDGYTF.

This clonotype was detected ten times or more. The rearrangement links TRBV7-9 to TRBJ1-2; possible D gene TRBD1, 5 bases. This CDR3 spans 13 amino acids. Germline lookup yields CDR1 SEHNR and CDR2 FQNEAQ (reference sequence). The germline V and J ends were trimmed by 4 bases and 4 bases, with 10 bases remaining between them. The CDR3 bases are TGTGCCAGCAGCTCACAGGCCGCCTATGGCTACACCTTC. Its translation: CASSSQAAYGYTF.

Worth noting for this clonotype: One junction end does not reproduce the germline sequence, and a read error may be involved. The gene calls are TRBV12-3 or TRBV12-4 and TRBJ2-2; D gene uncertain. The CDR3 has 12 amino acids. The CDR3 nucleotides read TGTGCCAGCAAGTGCGACACAGATACGCGGTATTTT. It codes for CASKCDTDTRYF.

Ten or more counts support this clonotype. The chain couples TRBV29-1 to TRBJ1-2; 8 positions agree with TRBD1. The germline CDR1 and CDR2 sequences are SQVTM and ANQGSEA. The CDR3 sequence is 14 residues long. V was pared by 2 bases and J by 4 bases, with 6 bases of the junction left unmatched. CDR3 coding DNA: TGCAGCGTTGAATCCAGGGGGCCACTCTATGGCTACACCTTC. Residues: CSVESRGPLYGYTF.

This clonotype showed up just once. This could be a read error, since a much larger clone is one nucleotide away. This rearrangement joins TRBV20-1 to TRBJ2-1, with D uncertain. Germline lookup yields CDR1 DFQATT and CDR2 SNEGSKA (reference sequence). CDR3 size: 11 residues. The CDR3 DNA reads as TGCAGTGGTCTAAGAAGCAGTGAGCAGTCCTTC. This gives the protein CSGLRSSEQSF.

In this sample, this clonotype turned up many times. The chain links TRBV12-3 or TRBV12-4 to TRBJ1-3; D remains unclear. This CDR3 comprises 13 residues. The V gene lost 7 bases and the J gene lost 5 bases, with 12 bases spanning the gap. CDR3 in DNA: TGTGCCAGCACAACGGGGAACAGAAACACCATATATTTT. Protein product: CASTTGNRNTIYF.

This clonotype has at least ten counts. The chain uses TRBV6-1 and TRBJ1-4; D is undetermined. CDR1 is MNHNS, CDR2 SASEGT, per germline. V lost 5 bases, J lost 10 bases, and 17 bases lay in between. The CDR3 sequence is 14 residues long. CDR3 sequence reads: CASSNAAALGKLFF. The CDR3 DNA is TGTGCCAGCAGTAATGCGGCGGCTTTGGGAAAACTGTTTTTT.

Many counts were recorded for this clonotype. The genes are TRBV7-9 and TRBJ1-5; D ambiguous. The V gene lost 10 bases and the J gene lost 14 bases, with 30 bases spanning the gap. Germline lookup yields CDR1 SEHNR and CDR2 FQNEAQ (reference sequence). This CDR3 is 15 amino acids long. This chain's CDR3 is CATLGQSLPIRREHF. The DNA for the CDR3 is TGTGCCACCCTAGGGCAGTCCTTGCCGATCAGGAGAGAGCATTTT.

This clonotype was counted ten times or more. The CDR3 nucleotides are TGTGCCAGCAGTCACCGGCCGCCGGGACAGGGAGGGAATGAGCAGTTCTTC. It yields the protein CASSHRPPGQGGNEQFF. V gene TRBV6-6 combines with J gene TRBJ2-1, with 9 bases that match TRBD1. The CDR3 spans 17 residues. V trimming: 5 bases; J trimming: 7 bases; junction bases outside the gene matches: 15. CDR1 is MNHNY and CDR2 is SVGAGI in the germline V gene (reference sequence).

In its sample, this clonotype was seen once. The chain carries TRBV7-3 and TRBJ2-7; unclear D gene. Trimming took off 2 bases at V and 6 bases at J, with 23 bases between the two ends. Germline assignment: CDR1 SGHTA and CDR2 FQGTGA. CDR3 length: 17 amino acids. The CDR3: CASSLDIEARMPFEQYV. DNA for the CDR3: TGTGCCAGCAGCTTAGACATAGAGGCAAGGATGCCCTTCGAGCAGTACGTC.

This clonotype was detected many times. Here the CDR3 DNA reads TGTGCCAGCAGTTACTCGAGCTTCTCGACAGGGACGGAGACCCAGTACTTC. This encodes CASSYSSFSTGTETQYF. The chain links TRBV6-5 to TRBJ2-5; TRBD1 agrees at 7 bases. This CDR3 has 17 amino acids. From germline, CDR1 is MNHEY and CDR2 SVGAGI. With V trimmed by 0 bases and J by 5 bases, 12 bases remained unmatched.

The DNA of the CDR3 is TGTGCCAGCAGCATAGAGGGGACAGGGAACGATTTGAAGGAGACCCAGTACTTC. Translating it yields CASSIEGTGNDLKETQYF. The chain joins TRBV7-3 to TRBJ2-5; TRBD1 matches at 9 bases. Unmatched junction bases numbered 18, after V lost 5 bases and J lost 5 bases. Germline V lookup: CDR1 SGHTA, CDR2 FQGTGA. The CDR3 extends over 18 amino acids.

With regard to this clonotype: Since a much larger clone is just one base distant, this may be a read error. This CDR3 reads CASARGSPEKLFF. In DNA form, the CDR3 reads TGTGCCAGCGCCCGGGGCAGCCCTGAAAAACTGTTTTTT. The gene calls are TRBV6-5 and TRBJ1-4, with D possibly TRBD1 on 5 matching bases. In germline, CDR1 is MNHEY, CDR2 SVGAGI. The V and J ends lost 8 bases and 7 bases respectively, with 14 bases between them. The CDR3 totals 13 residues.

CDR3 protein: CASSPGAGEQYF. DNA for the CDR3: TGTGCCAGCAGCCCGGGGGCGGGCGAGCAGTACTTC. The rearrangement joins TRBV7-9 to TRBJ2-7; D could derive from TRBD1 or TRBD2 (6 bases each). V lost 5 bases, J lost 6 bases, and 11 bases lay in between. Germline-derived CDR1 and CDR2 are SEHNR and FQNEAQ (reference sequence). This CDR3 has 12 amino acids.

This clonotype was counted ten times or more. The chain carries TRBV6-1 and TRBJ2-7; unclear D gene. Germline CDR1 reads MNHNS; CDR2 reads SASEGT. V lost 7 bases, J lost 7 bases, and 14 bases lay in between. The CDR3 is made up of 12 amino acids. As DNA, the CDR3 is TGTGCCAGCACCCCCGGCCTGACTGAGCAGTACTTC. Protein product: CASTPGLTEQYF.

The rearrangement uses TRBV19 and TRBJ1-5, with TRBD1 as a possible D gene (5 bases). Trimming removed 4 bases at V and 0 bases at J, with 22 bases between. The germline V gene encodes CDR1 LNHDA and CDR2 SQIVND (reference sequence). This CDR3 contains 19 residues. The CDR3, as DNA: TGTGCCAGTAGTACCAGGAGGGCAGGGAGGTTAGCTAGCAATCAGCCCCAGCATTTT. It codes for CASSTRRAGRLASNQPQHF.

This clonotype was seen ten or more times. The DNA of the CDR3 is TGCAGTGCTAGAGATCAAGTGGGCCATGGCTACACCTTC. This sequence encodes CSARDQVGHGYTF. The chain carries TRBV20-1 and TRBJ1-2, with unresolved D. The V end lost 0 bases, the J end lost 6 bases, and 11 bases lay between the germline ends. The CDR3 consists of 13 residues. Germline values: CDR1 DFQATT, CDR2 SNEGSKA (reference sequence).

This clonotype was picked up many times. The CDR3 coding sequence is TGTGCCAGCAGTGACGGGGGGACCTCACCCCTCCACTTT. This sequence encodes CASSDGGTSPLHF. The chain joins TRBV6-4 to TRBJ1-6, with D perhaps TRBD1 (5 bases). Germline loops: CDR1 MRHNA, CDR2 SNTAGT. The CDR3 has 13 amino acids. V was cut by 2 bases and J by 10 bases, with 9 bases left in between.

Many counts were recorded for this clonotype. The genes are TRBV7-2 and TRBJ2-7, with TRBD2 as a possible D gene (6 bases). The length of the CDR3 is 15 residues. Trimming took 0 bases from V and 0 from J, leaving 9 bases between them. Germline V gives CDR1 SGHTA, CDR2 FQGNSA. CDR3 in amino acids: CASSLAWGGSYEQYV. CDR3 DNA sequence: TGTGCCAGCAGCTTAGCGTGGGGAGGCTCCTACGAGCAGTACGTC.

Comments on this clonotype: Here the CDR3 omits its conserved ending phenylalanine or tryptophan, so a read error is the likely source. CDR3 loop: CASSLRQNYGYTL. The CDR3 region has the DNA TGTGCCAGTAGCTTACGGCAGAACTATGGCTACACCCTC. This chain links TRBV7-2 with TRBJ1-2; D gene ambiguous. Per germline, CDR1 SGHTA and CDR2 FQGNSA. The CDR3 contains 13 residues.

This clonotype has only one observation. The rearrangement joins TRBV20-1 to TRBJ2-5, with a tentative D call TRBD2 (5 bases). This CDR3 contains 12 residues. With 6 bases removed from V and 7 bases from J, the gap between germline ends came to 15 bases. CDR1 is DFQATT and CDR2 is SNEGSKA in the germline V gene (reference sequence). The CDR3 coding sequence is TGCAGTGCCACAACCGACGGACTGACCCAGTACTTC. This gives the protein CSATTDGLTQYF.

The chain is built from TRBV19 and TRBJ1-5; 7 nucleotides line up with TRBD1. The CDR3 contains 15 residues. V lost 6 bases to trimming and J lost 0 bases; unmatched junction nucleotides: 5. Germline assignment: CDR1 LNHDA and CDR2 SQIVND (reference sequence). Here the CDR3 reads CASSAGGGSNQPQHF. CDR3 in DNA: TGTGCCAGTAGCGCAGGGGGTGGTAGCAATCAGCCCCAGCATTTT.

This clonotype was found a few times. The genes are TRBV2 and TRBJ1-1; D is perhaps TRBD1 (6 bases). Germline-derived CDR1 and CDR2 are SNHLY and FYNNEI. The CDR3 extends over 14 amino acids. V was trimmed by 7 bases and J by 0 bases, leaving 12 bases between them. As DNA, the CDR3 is TGTGCCAGCAAGGGGGATCTGATGAACACTGAAGCTTTCTTT. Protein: CASKGDLMNTEAFF.

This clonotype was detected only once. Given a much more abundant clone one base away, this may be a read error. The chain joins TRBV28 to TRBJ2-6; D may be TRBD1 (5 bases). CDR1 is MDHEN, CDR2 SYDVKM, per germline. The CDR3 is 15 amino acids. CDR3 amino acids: CASSLGRAGTNVLTF. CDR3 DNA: TGTGCCAGCAGTTTGGGCAGGGCTGGGACCAACGTCCTGACTTTC. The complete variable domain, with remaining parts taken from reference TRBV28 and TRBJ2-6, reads DVKVTQSSRYLVKRTGEKVFLECVQDMDHENMFWYRQDPGLGLRLIYFSYDVKMKEKGDIPEGYSVSREKKERFSLILESASTNQTSMYLCASSLGRAGTNVLTFGAGSRLTVL.

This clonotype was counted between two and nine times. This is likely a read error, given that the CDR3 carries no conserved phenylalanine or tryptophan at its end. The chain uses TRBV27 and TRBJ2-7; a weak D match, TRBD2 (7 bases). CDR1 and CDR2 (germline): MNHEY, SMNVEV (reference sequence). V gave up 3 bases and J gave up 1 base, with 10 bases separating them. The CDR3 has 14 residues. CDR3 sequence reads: CASSLKGGSYEQYL. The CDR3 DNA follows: TGTGCCAGCAGTTTGAAGGGGGGGTCCTACGAGCAGTACCTC.

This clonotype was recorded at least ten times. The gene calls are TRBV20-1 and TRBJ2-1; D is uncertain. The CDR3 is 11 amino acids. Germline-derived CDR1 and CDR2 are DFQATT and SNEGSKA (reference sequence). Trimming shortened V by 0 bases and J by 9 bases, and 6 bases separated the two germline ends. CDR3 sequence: CSAREPGEQFF. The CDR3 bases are TGCAGTGCTAGAGAACCCGGTGAGCAGTTCTTC.

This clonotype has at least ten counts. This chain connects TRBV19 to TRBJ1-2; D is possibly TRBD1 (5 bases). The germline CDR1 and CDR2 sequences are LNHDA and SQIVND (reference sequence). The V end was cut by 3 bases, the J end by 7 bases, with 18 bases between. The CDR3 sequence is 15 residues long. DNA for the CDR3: TGTGCCAGTAGTATTGAAGGGGCCCTCGCGGGTGGCTACACCTTC. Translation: CASSIEGALAGGYTF.

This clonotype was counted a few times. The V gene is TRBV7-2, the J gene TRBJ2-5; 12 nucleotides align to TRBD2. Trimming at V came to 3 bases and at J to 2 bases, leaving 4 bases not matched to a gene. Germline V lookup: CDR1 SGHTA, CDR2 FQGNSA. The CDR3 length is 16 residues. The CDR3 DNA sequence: TGTGCCAGCAGCTTCACTAGCGGGGGGCCTCAAGAGACCCAGTACTTC. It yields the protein CASSFTSGGPQETQYF.

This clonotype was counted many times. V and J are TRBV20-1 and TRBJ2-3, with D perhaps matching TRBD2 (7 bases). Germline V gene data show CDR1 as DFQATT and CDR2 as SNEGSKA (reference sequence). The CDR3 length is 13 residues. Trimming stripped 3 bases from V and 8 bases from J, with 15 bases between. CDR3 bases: TGCAGTGCTAGGTCGGGGGGCTACTCTACGCAGTATTTT. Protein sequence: CSARSGGYSTQYF.